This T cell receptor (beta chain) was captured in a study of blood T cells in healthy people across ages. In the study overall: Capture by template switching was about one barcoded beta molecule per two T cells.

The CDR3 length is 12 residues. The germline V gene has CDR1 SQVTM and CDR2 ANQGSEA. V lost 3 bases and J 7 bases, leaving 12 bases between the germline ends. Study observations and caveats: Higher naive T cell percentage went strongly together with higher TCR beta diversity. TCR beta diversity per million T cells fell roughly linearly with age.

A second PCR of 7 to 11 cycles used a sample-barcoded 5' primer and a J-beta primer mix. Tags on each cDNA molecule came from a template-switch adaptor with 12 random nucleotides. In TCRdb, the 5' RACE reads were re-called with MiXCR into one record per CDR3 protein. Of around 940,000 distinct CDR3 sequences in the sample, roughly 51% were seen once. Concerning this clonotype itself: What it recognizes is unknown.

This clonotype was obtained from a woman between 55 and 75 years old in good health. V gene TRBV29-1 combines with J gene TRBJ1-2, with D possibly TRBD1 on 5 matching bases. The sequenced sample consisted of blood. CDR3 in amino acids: CSVDREAGGYTF. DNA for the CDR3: TGCAGCGTTGACAGGGAAGCGGGTGGCTACACCTTC. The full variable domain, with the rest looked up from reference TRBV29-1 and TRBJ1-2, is SAVISQKPSRDICQRGTSLTIQCQVDSQVTMMFWYRQQPGQSLTLIATANQGSEATYESGFVIDKFPISRPNLTFSTLTVSNMSPEDSSIYLCSVDREAGGYTFGSGTRLTVV.